The rows below give T cell receptor beta chains drawn from one sample of a study of T-cell memory formation after mild COVID-19. TCRdb re-called the 5' RACE reads with MiXCR, one entry per CDR3 protein. The data contain about 390,000 distinct CDR3 sequences, about a sixth of them singletons. Material: PBMCs or a T cell subset sorted from them (not recorded which). Every receptor here comes from a man younger than 35 who had mild COVID-19 (a few samples of this study predate the infection). Cell type and time point are not known. Both conserved end residues are part of each CDR3. D genes are given only for firm matches. Only part of the rows carry a size: once, few, many, or a class if the clone is expanded.

j_gene | abundance | d_gene | v_gene | CDR3nt | CDR3aa
TRBJ2-2 | NA | NA | TRBV7-8 | TGTGCCAGCAGCACTGAGACAGGCACCGGGGAGCTGTTTTTT | CASSTETGTGELFF
TRBJ1-5 | few | NA | TRBV6-2/TRBV6-3 | TGTGCCAGCAGTTACTCCTCCCCCGACAGCCAGCCCCAGCATTTT | CASSYSSPDSQPQHF
TRBJ2-3 | NA | NA | TRBV6-5 | TGTGCCAGCAGTCGCGATGGTTCGGCAGATACGCAGTATTTT | CASSRDGSADTQYF
TRBJ1-2 | few | NA | TRBV30 | TGTGCCTGGAGTGTAGGTCGCACTACAGCGACAGGAGCTAACTATGGCTACACCTTC | CAWSVGRTTATGANYGYTF
TRBJ2-7 | few | NA | TRBV12-5 | TGTGCTAGTGGTTTGCACCGGGACACCACCTACGAGCAGTACTTC | CASGLHRDTTYEQYF
TRBJ1-5 | NA | NA | TRBV7-2 | TGTGCCAGCAGCAGGGTAGTAGGTCAGCCCCAGCATTTT | CASSRVVGQPQHF
TRBJ2-3 | NA | TRBD2 | TRBV5-1 | TGCGCCAGCAGCTCAGCGGGGGGGAGCACAGATACGCAGTATTTT | CASSSAGGSTDTQYF
TRBJ2-2 | NA | NA | TRBV11-2 | TGTGCCAGCAGCTTAGGGGTGCTGGGGTGGAACACCGGGGAGCTGTTTTTT | CASSLGVLGWNTGELFF
TRBJ1-1 | NA | TRBD1 | TRBV7-2 | TGTGCCAGCAGCACCGCCATTACAGGGGGCTCGAGCACTGAAGCTTTCTTT | CASSTAITGGSSTEAFF
TRBJ1-4 | few | NA | TRBV11-2 | TGTGCCAGCAGCTTGACCCAACAGAATGAAAAACTGTTTTTT | CASSLTQQNEKLFF
TRBJ2-1 | NA | NA | TRBV5-1 | TGCGCCAGCAGCACTGACGGGGGGCCATACAATGAGCAGTTCTTC | CASSTDGGPYNEQFF
TRBJ2-1 | few | TRBD2 | TRBV7-8 | TGTGCCAGCAGCTCCGGACTAGCGGGGGGAATGGGTGAGCAGTTCTTC | CASSSGLAGGMGEQFF
TRBJ2-2 | NA | TRBD2 | TRBV12-3/TRBV12-4 | TGTGCCAGCAGTTTCGCCGGGGGGGCGAACACCGGGGAGCTGTTTTTT | CASSFAGGANTGELFF
TRBJ2-5 | many | NA | TRBV15 | TGTGCCACCAGGGGGGGTGGGGAGACCCAGTACTTC | CATRGGGETQYF
TRBJ1-2 | NA | TRBD1 | TRBV6-1 | TGTGCCAGCAGCGAGATGGCAACAGGGGGATATGACTACACCTTC | CASSEMATGGYDYTF
TRBJ1-2 | NA | NA | TRBV25-1 | TGTGCCAGCAGTGAATTTGCAGGCGGAGGGCATGGCTACACCTTC | CASSEFAGGGHGYTF
TRBJ2-5 | many | TRBD2 | TRBV5-1 | TGCGCCAGCAGCTTTGCCGGGACTAGCGGGGGAGGACAAGAGACCCAGTACTTC | CASSFAGTSGGGQETQYF
TRBJ2-1 | NA | NA | TRBV11-2 | TGTGCCAGCAGCTTAAGGCTCAACATCGATGAGCAGTTCTTC | CASSLRLNIDEQFF
TRBJ2-2 | few | NA | TRBV7-9 | TGTGCCAGCAGCTTGATCGCTGCGGGGACCGGGGAGCTGTTTTTT | CASSLIAAGTGELFF
TRBJ2-7 | NA | NA | TRBV5-6 | TGTGCCAGCAGCTCCACCGGGACTGCCTACGAGCAGTACTTC | CASSSTGTAYEQYF
TRBJ1-1 | NA | NA | TRBV6-5 | TGTGCCAGCAGAAAGAACACTGAAGCTTTCTTT | CASRKNTEAFF
TRBJ2-3 | NA | TRBD2 | TRBV28 | TGTGCCAGCAGGGAAGCGGGGGATAGCCTTACGCAGTATTTT | CASREAGDSLTQYF
TRBJ1-5 | NA | NA | TRBV12-3/TRBV12-4 | TGTGCCAGCAGTTTAGGACAGAACAATCAGCCCCAGCATTTT | CASSLGQNNQPQHF
TRBJ1-2 | NA | NA | TRBV12-3/TRBV12-4 | TGTGCCAGCAGTTCACCCTCGAACTATGGCTACACCTTC | CASSSPSNYGYTF
TRBJ2-1 | few | NA | TRBV6-6 | TGTGCCAGCAGTACCCCCGGCGGTTACAATGAGCAGTTCTTC | CASSTPGGYNEQFF
TRBJ1-6 | NA | TRBD1 | TRBV7-9 | TGTGCCAGCAGCCCCGAGACAGGGGGCCATTCACCCCTCCACTTT | CASSPETGGHSPLHF
TRBJ2-3 | few | NA | TRBV15 | TGTGCCACCAGCAGAGACGGGGCGGGTTACACAGATACGCAGTATTTT | CATSRDGAGYTDTQYF
TRBJ2-3 | NA | NA | TRBV5-5 | TGTGCCAGCAGCTTGAGGCTGGGACCGCCTGCAGATACGCAGTATTTT | CASSLRLGPPADTQYF
TRBJ2-5 | few | TRBD1 | TRBV11-1 | TGTGCCAGCAGCATCAGGGGGTCGGAGACCCAGTACTTC | CASSIRGSETQYF
TRBJ1-2 | once | NA | TRBV18 | TGTGCCAGCTCACCCCTGCTAGGGAACTATGGCTACACCTTC | CASSPLLGNYGYTF
TRBJ2-6 | few | NA | TRBV12-3/TRBV12-4 | TGTGCCAGCAGTTTGGCCCTGGGGTACTCTGGGGCCAACGTCCTGACTTTC | CASSLALGYSGANVLTF
TRBJ2-1 | NA | NA | TRBV5-1 | TGCTCCAGCAGCTTGAGCCTAGCAGTCGATGAGCAGTTCTTC | CSSSLSLAVDEQFF
TRBJ1-1 | NA | TRBD1 | TRBV6-5 | TGTGCCAGCAGTTACCAGGGGGCGGGCACTGAAGCTTTCTTT | CASSYQGAGTEAFF
TRBJ2-1 | NA | NA | TRBV6-5 | TGTGCCAGCGGACAAATAGGCCCTCACAATGAGCAGTTCTTC | CASGQIGPHNEQFF
TRBJ2-7 | NA | NA | TRBV5-6 | TGTGCCAGCTTCGGCCAGGGGCCCACCTACGAGCAGTACTTC | CASFGQGPTYEQYF
TRBJ1-2 | few | NA | TRBV4-2 | TGTGCCAGCAGCCAACTGGGGACTAACTATGGCTACACCTTC | CASSQLGTNYGYTF
TRBJ1-1 | once | NA | TRBV5-4 | TGTGCCAGCAGCTGGGGACTCCAAGGGGCTTTCTTT | CASSWGLQGAFF
TRBJ2-5 | NA | TRBD1 | TRBV7-6 | TGTGCCAGCAGTATGGGACAGCACCTACAGACCCAGTACTTC | CASSMGQHLQTQYF
TRBJ2-2 | few | TRBD2 | TRBV4-3 | TGCGCCAGCAGCCAAGACACGAGAGCTGCAGGGAGGGTCGGTGAGCTGTTTTTT | CASSQDTRAAGRVGELFF
TRBJ2-5 | many | TRBD1 | TRBV4-1 | TGCGCCAGCAGCCTTACAGGGGAACAGACCCAGTACTTC | CASSLTGEQTQYF
TRBJ1-3 | few | NA | TRBV5-6 | TGTGCCAGCACCGTGAGTGGAAACACCATATATTTT | CASTVSGNTIYF
TRBJ1-1 | few | NA | TRBV13 | TGTGCCAGCAGCTTAGTTCGGGTAAACACTGAAGCTTTCTTT | CASSLVRVNTEAFF
TRBJ2-7 | NA | NA | TRBV11-2 | TGTGCCAGCAGCATGGCGGGGCCGATGAGCTCCTACGAGCAGTACTTC | CASSMAGPMSSYEQYF
TRBJ2-3 | few | NA | TRBV5-5 | TGTGCCAGCAGCTCTTCATTGCGGCGCACAGATACGCAGTATTTT | CASSSSLRRTDTQYF
TRBJ2-2 | NA | TRBD2 | TRBV7-2 | TGTGCCAGCAGCTTAGATCCGGCGGGGGGGCGCACCGGGGAGCTGTTTTTT | CASSLDPAGGRTGELFF
TRBJ1-3 | many | TRBD1 | TRBV28 | TGTGCCAGCAGTCCGTCGGGGCAGGGGGCGAATATCGGAAACACCATATATTTT | CASSPSGQGANIGNTIYF
TRBJ2-7 | NA | NA | TRBV12-3/TRBV12-4 | TGTGCCAGCAGCTTCGGGCCACGGGAGCAGTACTTC | CASSFGPREQYF
TRBJ2-1 | NA | NA | TRBV7-2 | TGTGCCAGCAGCTTACCTGCCCCGAGGAATGAGCAGTTCTTC | CASSLPAPRNEQFF
TRBJ1-4 | NA | TRBD1 | TRBV18 | TGTGCCAGCTCACCACAAGCGGGACAGGTGGAAAAACTGTTTTTT | CASSPQAGQVEKLFF
TRBJ1-1 | NA | NA | TRBV29-1 | TGCAGCGTCGGGGGCGAGGTCACTTTCACTGAAGCTTTCTTT | CSVGGEVTFTEAFF
TRBJ1-1 | many | TRBD1 | TRBV9 | TGTGCCAGCAGCGTAGAGGGGGCGAACACTGAAGCTTTCTTT | CASSVEGANTEAFF
TRBJ2-1 | NA | NA | TRBV5-1 | TGCGCCAGCAGCTCGGACAGTAACTCCTACAATGAGCAGTTCTTC | CASSSDSNSYNEQFF
TRBJ1-3 | once | NA | TRBV19 | TGTGCCAGCAGGGCCGGGCCCACGAAGGGCACGGACACCATATATTTT | CASRAGPTKGTDTIYF
TRBJ2-5 | few | TRBD1 | TRBV12-3/TRBV12-4 | TGTGCCAGCAGCCGGGACAGTATGCAAGAGACCCAGTACTTC | CASSRDSMQETQYF
TRBJ1-3 | few | NA | TRBV7-2 | TGTGCCAGCAGCGAGGTTGTCTCTGGAAACACCATATATTTT | CASSEVVSGNTIYF
TRBJ2-1 | NA | NA | TRBV4-1 | TGCGCCAGCAGCCTTAATCGGGTTGAGCAGTTCTTC | CASSLNRVEQFF
TRBJ1-1 | NA | NA | TRBV10-2 | TGCGCCAGCCAGACAGGGAACACTGAAGCTTTCTTT | CASQTGNTEAFF
TRBJ1-5 | few | TRBD1 | TRBV6-5 | TGTGCCAGCAGCCGCAAATCAGGGGGTTGGGGCAATCAGCCCCAGCATTTT | CASSRKSGGWGNQPQHF
TRBJ2-2 | NA | TRBD2 | TRBV4-3 | TGCGCCAGCAGCCAAGAGCGGGGGTCCGGGGAGCTGTTTTTT | CASSQERGSGELFF
TRBJ2-7 | NA | NA | TRBV3-1 | TGTGCCAGCAGCCAAGACGTGTACGAGCAGTACTTC | CASSQDVYEQYF